One and the same sample provided the 4 T cell receptor beta chains below, sequenced in a study of blood T cell repertoires in COVID-19. The protocol was immunoSEQ multiplex PCR, while the TCRdb copy is restricted to in-frame clones and leaves out a portion. Among about 140,000 clones listed, 84% were seen once. Sample: PBMCs or T cells enriched from blood (not recorded which). The receptors derive from a woman aged 45-60 years with acute COVID-19.

The chain joins TRBV7-8 to TRBJ2-3, with D possibly being TRBD1 (6 bases). This CDR3 is built from 15 residues. The V end was cut by 1 base, the J end by 2 bases, with 10 bases between. The germline gives CDR1 SGHVS, CDR2 FQNEAQ. The CDR3 reads CASSLGQEFTDTQYF. DNA for the CDR3: TGTGCCAGCAGCTTAGGACAGGAGTTCACAGATACGCAGTATTTT.

This rearrangement joins TRBV19 to TRBJ2-5, with D perhaps TRBD2 (6 bases). V was cut by 3 bases and J by 5 bases, with 13 bases left in between. CDR1 and CDR2 (germline): LNHDA, SQIVND (reference sequence). The CDR3 is made up of 14 amino acids. For the CDR3, the DNA is TGTGCCAGTAGTATTGGCGGGGCCCAGGAGACCCAGTACTTC. Translated: CASSIGGAQETQYF. Drawing the rest from reference TRBV19 and TRBJ2-5, the complete variable domain is DGGITQSPKYLFRKEGQNVTLSCEQNLNHDAMYWYRQDPGQGLRLIYYSQIVNDFQKGDIAEGYSVSREKKESFPLTVTSAQKNPTAFYLCASSIGGAQETQYFGPGTRLLVL.

Details on this clone: This CDR3 is also generated by other DNA sequences in the sample. DNA for the CDR3: TGTGCCAGCAGCCGTAGCGGTCTCTACGAGCAGTACTTC. Its translation: CASSRSGLYEQYF. The rearrangement joins TRBV3-1 (or the pseudogene TRBV3-2) to TRBJ2-7; tentative D call: TRBD2 (6 bases). The CDR3 has 13 amino acids. Between the trimmed V and J ends, which lost 4 bases and 3 bases, there was a span of 10 bases. Germline V lookup: CDR1 LGHDT, CDR2 YNNKEL (reference sequence).

The CDR3 DNA follows: TGTGCCAGCAGCCAAGGGACTAGCGGCTCCTACAATGAGCAGTTCTTC. Encoded protein: CASSQGTSGSYNEQFF. The chain has TRBV4-2 and TRBJ2-1; 10 nucleotides match TRBD2. The germline CDR1 and CDR2 sequences are LGHNA and YNFKEQ. After removal of 1 base from V and 0 bases from J, the junction contained 0 bases not matched to a gene. The CDR3 has 16 amino acids.